Presented here are 27 T cell receptor beta chains from one specimen sequenced in a study of blood T cell repertoires in COVID-19. TCRdb keeps only in-frame clones here, not all; method: immunoSEQ multiplex PCR. The sample lists some 62,000 clones, roughly 88% occurring once. Sequencing used peripheral blood. The origin of the receptors is a woman older than 75 with acute or convalescent COVID-19.

The chain combines TRBV6-2 or TRBV6-3 with TRBJ2-7, with D maybe TRBD2 (6 bases). Trimming pared 0 bases from V and 6 bases from J, leaving 24 bases between. This CDR3 region has 18 residues. Germline assignment: CDR1 MNHEY and CDR2 SVGEGT. The CDR3, as DNA: TGTGCCAGCAGTTACTCGCAAAATGATGGGGGAGGAAGGAGCGAGCAGTACTTC. Its translation: CASSYSQNDGGGRSEQYF.

The chain has TRBV9 and TRBJ1-4, with D possibly being TRBD1 (6 bases). The CDR3 has 15 amino acids. V shed 0 bases and J shed 6 bases, with 12 bases lying between them. Germline lookup yields CDR1 SGDLS and CDR2 YYNGEE. The DNA for the CDR3 is TGTGCCAGCAGCGTAGCCCCGGACAGATATGAAAAACTGTTTTTT. As protein: CASSVAPDRYEKLFF.

The chain employs TRBV5-4 and TRBJ1-1; TRBD1 aligns across 8 bases. Germline V lookup: CDR1 SGHNT, CDR2 YYREEE (reference sequence). Trimming at V came to 2 bases and at J to 7 bases, leaving 10 bases not matched to a gene. The CDR3 loop spans 15 amino acids. The chain's CDR3 is CASSFDRGGLSEAFF. CDR3 nucleotides: TGTGCCAGCAGCTTTGACAGGGGCGGTTTGAGTGAAGCTTTCTTT.

The rearrangement uses TRBV6-1 and TRBJ2-3; TRBD2 matches at 9 bases. V gave up 3 bases and J gave up 7 bases; unmatched junction bases: 11. The CDR3 has 16 amino acids. Germline V gene lookup returns CDR1 MNHNS and CDR2 SASEGT. CDR3 region: CASSELGAGGPNTQYF. CDR3 DNA: TGTGCCAGCAGTGAGCTTGGGGCGGGAGGGCCGAATACGCAGTATTTT.

The chain employs TRBV5-1 and TRBJ2-7; D remains ambiguous. Germline CDR1 is SGHRS and CDR2 is YFSETQ. The V end was cut by 5 bases, the J end by 2 bases, with 8 bases between. There are 12 residues in the CDR3. In DNA form, the CDR3 reads TGCGCCAGCAGTGCAGATACCTACGAGCAGTACTTC. Residues: CASSADTYEQYF.

The chain has TRBV10-3 and TRBJ1-1; D perhaps matches TRBD1 (5 bases). Trimming pared 3 bases from V and 1 base from J, leaving 12 bases between. This CDR3 has 15 amino acids. Germline values: CDR1 ENHRY, CDR2 SYGVKD. The chain's CDR3 is CAISEPGWKNTEAFF. The CDR3, as DNA: TGTGCCATCAGTGAACCAGGGTGGAAGAACACTGAAGCTTTCTTT.

This chain joins TRBV11-2 and TRBJ1-2, with TRBD1 as a possible D gene (6 bases). Germline V CDR1 and CDR2: SGHAT, FQNNGV. V shed 1 base and J shed 7 bases, with 10 bases lying between them. CDR3 size: 13 residues. The DNA for the CDR3 is TGTGCCAGCAGCTTAGCAGGGGAATTTGGCTACACCTTC. Amino acids: CASSLAGEFGYTF.

The V and J genes are TRBV5-6 and TRBJ1-1; weak D call: TRBD1 (6 bases). Germline CDR1 SGHDT, CDR2 YYEEEE. The CDR3 runs 13 residues. The V and J ends lost 1 base and 5 bases respectively, with 9 bases between them. CDR3 amino acids: CASSLRGATEAFF. The CDR3 region has the DNA TGTGCCAGCAGCTTGCGGGGGGCGACTGAAGCTTTCTTT.

The V call is TRBV24-1, the J call TRBJ2-7; D may be TRBD1 (5 bases). Per germline, CDR1 KGHDR and CDR2 SFDVKD. The CDR3 has 12 residues. Deletions cut 5 bases from V and 3 bases from J, with 7 bases between. CDR3 region: CATSGQGYEQYF. The CDR3 bases are TGTGCCACCAGTGGCCAGGGCTACGAGCAGTACTTC.

This chain joins TRBV27 and TRBJ2-7; tentatively, D is TRBD1 (6 bases). CDR1 and CDR2 from the germline V gene are MNHEY and SMNVEV (reference sequence). This CDR3 has 13 amino acids. Trimming took 5 bases from V and 4 from J, leaving 12 bases between them. The CDR3, as DNA: TGTGCCAGCAGTGTTGCAGGGGCTTACGAGCAGTACTTC. Residues: CASSVAGAYEQYF.

The chain uses TRBV19 and TRBJ1-2; 7 bases map to TRBD1. J was trimmed by 4 bases and V by 3 bases; bases with no gene match: 8. CDR3 length equals 15 residues. Germline lookup yields CDR1 LNHDA and CDR2 SQIVND (reference sequence). The chain's CDR3 is CASSIPRQGGYGYTF. The CDR3 bases are TGTGCCAGTAGTATTCCTCGACAGGGCGGCTATGGCTACACCTTC.

The rearrangement joins TRBV30 to TRBJ2-7, with 8 positions matching TRBD1. The trim removed 8 bases at V and 5 bases at J, leaving 11 bases unmatched. Germline CDR1 is GTSNPN and CDR2 is SVGIG (reference sequence). This CDR3 spans 13 amino acids. The CDR3 nucleotides are TGTGCCGGACAGGACAGGGTTTTGAACGAGCAGTACTTC. Its protein product is CAGQDRVLNEQYF.

The rearrangement uses TRBV18 and TRBJ1-5, with D tentatively TRBD1 (6 bases). V was shortened by 0 bases and J by 5 bases, with 8 bases between the two germline ends. CDR1 is KGHSH, CDR2 LQKENI, per germline. This CDR3 is built from 14 residues. The CDR3 nucleotides are TGTGCCAGCTCACCACCCCCAGGGGATCAGCCCCAGCATTTT. Amino acids: CASSPPPGDQPQHF. Full variable domain (missing parts from reference TRBV18 and TRBJ1-5): NAGVMQNPRHLVRRRGQEARLRCSPMKGHSHVYWYRQLPEEGLKFMVYLQKENIIDESGMPKERFSAEFPKEGPSILRIQQVVRGDSAAYFCASSPPPGDQPQHFGDGTRLSIL.

V gene TRBV5-1 combines with J gene TRBJ1-1; 8 bases fit TRBD1. V lost 1 base to trimming and J lost 5 bases; unmatched junction nucleotides: 10. The CDR3 loop spans 16 amino acids. From germline, CDR1 is SGHRS and CDR2 YFSETQ. CDR3 region: CASSLNQGARGTEAFF. Written as DNA, the CDR3 is TGCGCCAGCAGCTTGAATCAGGGGGCGAGAGGGACTGAAGCTTTCTTT.

This chain links TRBV9 with TRBJ1-2, with D perhaps matching TRBD1 (5 bases). Germline V gene sequence: CDR1 SGDLS, CDR2 YYNGEE. The CDR3 is made up of 14 amino acids. V shed 0 bases and J shed 7 bases, with 13 bases lying between them. CDR3 protein: CASSVVSGEGGYTF. The CDR3 DNA reads TGTGCCAGCAGCGTAGTTTCGGGGGAGGGTGGCTACACCTTC.

This clone was picked up one time. CDR3 nucleotide sequence: TGTGCCAGTAGGGTACAGGGGCCAAGTGAAAAACTGTTTTTT. It yields the protein CASRVQGPSEKLFF. The rearrangement links TRBV19 to TRBJ1-4; 7 bases align to TRBD1. Germline CDR1 reads LNHDA; CDR2 reads SQIVND (reference sequence). Trimming cost V 6 bases and J 7 bases; bases outside gene matches: 8. The CDR3 runs to 14 residues.

Concerning this clone: The sample holds other DNA sequences that translate to the same CDR3. J is TRBJ2-3 and V is TRBV7-2; 8 bases match TRBD2. The V segment lost 1 base and the J segment 1 base; nucleotides outside the gene matches: 4. This CDR3 has 16 amino acids. Germline-derived CDR1 and CDR2 are SGHTA and FQGNSA. The DNA of the CDR3 is TGTGCCAGCAGCTTAGAGGGGCGGGGGGGCACAGATACGCAGTATTTT. Amino acid sequence: CASSLEGRGGTDTQYF.

This sequence joins TRBV7-2 and TRBJ2-3; TRBD2 matches at 10 bases. The CDR3 spans 16 residues. Trimming cost V 1 base and J 6 bases; bases outside gene matches: 7. The germline V gene has CDR1 SGHTA and CDR2 FQGNSA. CDR3 sequence (DNA): TGTGCCAGCAGCTTAGAGTCAGCGGGGGGGCAGGATACGCAGTATTTT. Translating gives CASSLESAGGQDTQYF. Complete variable domain (other parts from reference TRBV7-2 and TRBJ2-3): GAGVSQSPSNKVTEKGKDVELRCDPISGHTALYWYRQSLGQGLEFLIYFQGNSAPDKSGLPSDRFSAERTGGSVSTLTIQRTQQEDSAVYLCASSLESAGGQDTQYFGPGTRLTVL.

The rearrangement links TRBV19 to TRBJ1-1; TRBD1 matches at 11 bases. V trimming: 5 bases; J trimming: 4 bases; junction bases outside the gene matches: 6. This CDR3 has 15 amino acids. Per the germline V gene, CDR1 is LNHDA and CDR2 is SQIVND (reference sequence). The CDR3: CASSPGQGAITEAFF. CDR3 sequence (DNA): TGTGCCAGTAGTCCCGGACAGGGGGCGATCACTGAAGCTTTCTTT.

This clone was recorded only once. This sequence joins TRBV9 and TRBJ2-1; 11 positions match TRBD2. The germline CDR1 and CDR2 sequences are SGDLS and YYNGEE. This CDR3 is 18 amino acids long. V lost 7 bases to trimming and J lost 6 bases; unmatched junction nucleotides: 18. CDR3 DNA: TGTGCCAGCGGACGGACTAGCGGGCGTTCAGTGGTGGTCAATGAGCAGTTCTTC. It translates to CASGRTSGRSVVVNEQFF.

The chain is built from TRBV4-3 and TRBJ2-3; possibly TRBD2 for D (6 bases). CDR1 and CDR2 (germline): LGHNA, YSLEER. With 6 bases removed from V and 3 bases from J, the gap between germline ends came to 13 bases. CDR3 length equals 14 residues. The CDR3 region is CASSPAGMTDTQYF. Here the CDR3 DNA reads TGCGCCAGCAGTCCCGCGGGGATGACAGATACGCAGTATTTT.

This clone was counted between two and nine times. This chain joins TRBV28 and TRBJ1-2, with a possible D match to TRBD1 (5 bases). V was shortened by 2 bases and J by 6 bases, with 10 bases between the two germline ends. The CDR3 has 13 amino acids. Per the germline V gene, CDR1 is MDHEN and CDR2 is SYDVKM. CDR3: CASSLAGSDGYTF. CDR3 sequence (DNA): TGTGCCAGCAGTTTAGCAGGGTCGGATGGCTACACCTTC.

This chain links TRBV29-1 with TRBJ2-1; 8 bases map to TRBD2. Germline V CDR1 and CDR2: SQVTM, ANQGSEA. The CDR3 has 14 amino acids. The ends lost 6 bases at V and 5 bases at J; junction bases unmatched: 9. Written as DNA, the CDR3 is TGCAGCGTGTACAAGCGGGAGCGGAACAATGAGCAGTTCTTC. Protein product: CSVYKRERNNEQFF.

The chain is built from TRBV7-2 and TRBJ2-3; tentatively, D is TRBD2 (5 bases). The CDR3 extends over 13 amino acids. V lost 3 bases and J lost 1, with 5 bases in between. The germline V gene has CDR1 SGHTA and CDR2 FQGNSA. As DNA, the CDR3 is TGTGCCAGCAGCTTCGGGGGCACAGATACGCAGTATTTT. The encoded protein is CASSFGGTDTQYF.

The V gene is TRBV5-1, the J gene TRBJ2-6; tentatively, D is TRBD1 (6 bases). Deletions cut 4 bases from V and 0 bases from J, with 11 bases between. In germline, CDR1 is SGHRS, CDR2 YFSETQ. The CDR3 is 16 amino acids. The CDR3 nucleotides are TGCGCCAGCAGCCTCCGAGGGGGCTCTGGGGCCAACGTCCTGACTTTC. This sequence encodes CASSLRGGSGANVLTF.

This chain joins TRBV3-1 (or the pseudogene TRBV3-2) and TRBJ1-4, with 10 bases that match TRBD1. Germline CDR1 is LGHDT and CDR2 is YNNKEL (reference sequence). V lost 4 bases and J lost 8; bases outside the gene matches: 4. The CDR3 covers 14 residues. The CDR3 bases are TGTGCCAGCAGCCCCCCGGGACAGGGGGAAAAACTGTTTTTT. As protein: CASSPPGQGEKLFF.

This clone appeared once. V and J are TRBV28 and TRBJ2-3; the D gene is possibly TRBD2 (6 bases). Germline V CDR1 and CDR2: MDHEN, SYDVKM. CDR3 length: 16 amino acids. The V and J ends lost 8 bases and 0 bases respectively, with 18 bases between them. The CDR3 nucleotides are TGTGCCAGCGTTCCCGGAGGGCTAACTAGCACAGATACGCAGTATTTT. It specifies CASVPGGLTSTDTQYF.